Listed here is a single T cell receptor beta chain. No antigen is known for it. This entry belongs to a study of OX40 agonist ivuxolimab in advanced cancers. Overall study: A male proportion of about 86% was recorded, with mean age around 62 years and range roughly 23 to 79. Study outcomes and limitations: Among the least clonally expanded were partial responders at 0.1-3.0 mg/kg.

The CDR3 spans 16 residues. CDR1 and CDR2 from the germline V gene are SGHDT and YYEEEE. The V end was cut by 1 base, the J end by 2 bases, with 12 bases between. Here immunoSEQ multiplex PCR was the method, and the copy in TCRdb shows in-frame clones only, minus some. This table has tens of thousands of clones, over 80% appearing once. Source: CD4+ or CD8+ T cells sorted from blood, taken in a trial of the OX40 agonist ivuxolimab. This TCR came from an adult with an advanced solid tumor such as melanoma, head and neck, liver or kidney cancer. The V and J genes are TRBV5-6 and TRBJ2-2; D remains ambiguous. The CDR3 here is CASSLIVGLNTGELFF. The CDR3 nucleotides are TGTGCCAGCAGCTTGATCGTTGGGCTAAACACCGGGGAGCTGTTTTTT.